This T cell receptor beta chain was sequenced during a study of blood T cell repertoires in COVID-19. Across the study: The United States, Italy and Spain were the sources of the acute and convalescent COVID-19 samples.

This clone was counted a few times. Assay: immunoSEQ multiplex PCR; the TCRdb copy retains only in-frame clones and omits some. Here the sample spans 13,000 or so clones, approximately 76% being singletons. The TCR was taken from a woman over 75 with acute or convalescent COVID-19. The sample consisted of peripheral blood.

The CDR3 DNA reads as TGTGCCAGCAGTTTAGAACAGGAAACTGAAGCTTTCTTT. Its translation: CASSLEQETEAFF. J is TRBJ1-1 and V is TRBV12-3 or TRBV12-4; the D gene is possibly TRBD1 (5 bases). V was clipped by 1 base and J by 5 bases, with 8 bases between them. CDR3 length: 13 residues.